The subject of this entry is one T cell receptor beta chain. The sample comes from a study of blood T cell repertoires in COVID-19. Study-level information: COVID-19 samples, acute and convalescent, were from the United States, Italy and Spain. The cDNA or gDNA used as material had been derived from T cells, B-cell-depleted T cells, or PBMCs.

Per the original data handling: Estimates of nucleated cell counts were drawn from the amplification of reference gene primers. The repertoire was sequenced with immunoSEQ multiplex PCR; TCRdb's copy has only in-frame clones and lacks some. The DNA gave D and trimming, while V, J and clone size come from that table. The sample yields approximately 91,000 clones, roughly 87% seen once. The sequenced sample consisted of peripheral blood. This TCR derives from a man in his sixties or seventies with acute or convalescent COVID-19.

The CDR3 loop is CASSLSGGPDAYSPLHF. Written as DNA, the CDR3 is TGCGCCAGCAGCCTAAGCGGGGGCCCAGATGCATATTCACCCCTCCACTTT. This chain links TRBV4-1 with TRBJ1-6; tentatively, D is TRBD1 (6 bases). Between the trimmed V and J ends, which lost 4 bases and 8 bases, there was a span of 21 bases. Per germline, CDR1 MGHRA and CDR2 YSYEKL. The length of the CDR3 is 17 residues.